This TCR beta chain was documented in a study of radiation and T cells in renal cell carcinoma. Study observations and caveats: Sampling covered only roughly 1 g of each tumor. Dominant CDR3 motifs were more common in irradiated tumors than controls.

CDR1 is SQVTM, CDR2 ANQGSEA, per germline. V was clipped by 4 bases and J by 10 bases, with 9 bases between them. CDR3 length: 10 residues. Treatment here: 15 Gy SBRT to primary tumor, nephrectomy 4 weeks later. Nephrectomy followed 15 Gy stereotactic body radiation by 4 weeks. As for this clone: The target antigen is unknown.

Sequencing used immunoSEQ multiplex PCR; TCRdb keeps in-frame clones, though not all of them. The sample shows nearly 20,000 clones, just over 60% of them seen only once. The sequence derives from a woman aged 65 to 85 with renal cell carcinoma. Material: tumor tissue, obtained from a patient whose treatment included radiotherapy and nephrectomy. The chain combines TRBV29-1 with TRBJ2-3, with D maybe TRBD2 (6 bases). The CDR3 nucleotides read TGCAGCGTTGTTACGGGAGCGCAGTATTTT. This translates into CSVVTGAQYF.